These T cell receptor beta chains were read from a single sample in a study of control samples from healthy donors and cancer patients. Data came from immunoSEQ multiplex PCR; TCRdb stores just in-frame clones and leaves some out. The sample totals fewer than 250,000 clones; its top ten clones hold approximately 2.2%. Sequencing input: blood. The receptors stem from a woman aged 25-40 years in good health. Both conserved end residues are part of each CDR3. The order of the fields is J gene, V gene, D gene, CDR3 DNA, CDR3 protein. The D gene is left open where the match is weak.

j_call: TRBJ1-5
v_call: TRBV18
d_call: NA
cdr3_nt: TGTGCCAGCTCACCAGGGGGAGATCGCAATCAGCCCCAGCATTTT
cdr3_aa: CASSPGGDRNQPQHF

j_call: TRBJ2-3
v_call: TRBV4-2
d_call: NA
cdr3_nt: TGTGCCAGCAGCCAAGCCCCGGGGGTAGATACGCAGTATTTT
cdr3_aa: CASSQAPGVDTQYF

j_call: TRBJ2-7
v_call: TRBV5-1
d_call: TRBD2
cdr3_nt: TGCGCCAGCACGCTTCGGACTAGCGGCTCCTACGAGCAGTACTTC
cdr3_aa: CASTLRTSGSYEQYF

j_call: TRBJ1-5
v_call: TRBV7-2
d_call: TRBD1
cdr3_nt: TGTGCCAGCAGCTTAGGAACAGGGGGCAATCAGCCCCAGCATTTT
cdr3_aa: CASSLGTGGNQPQHF

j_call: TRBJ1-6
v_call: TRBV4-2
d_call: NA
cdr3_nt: TGTGCCAGCGGGGGACACTCCTATAATTCACCCCTCCACTTT
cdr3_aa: CASGGHSYNSPLHF

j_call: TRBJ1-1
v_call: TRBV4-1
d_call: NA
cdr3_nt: TGCGCCAGCAGCCAAGATGGGTTGGGCCTGACGGGCTTTAACACTGAAGCTTTCTTT
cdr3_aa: CASSQDGLGLTGFNTEAFF

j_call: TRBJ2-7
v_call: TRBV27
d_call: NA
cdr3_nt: TGTGCCAGCAGTTTTCGGGGGCCCAACTACGAGCAGTACTTC
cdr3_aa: CASSFRGPNYEQYF

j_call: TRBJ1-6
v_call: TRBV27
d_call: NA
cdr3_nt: TGTGCCAGCAGTTTATTGGTCAGTCTAAGATCACCCCTCCACTTT
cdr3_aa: CASSLLVSLRSPLHF

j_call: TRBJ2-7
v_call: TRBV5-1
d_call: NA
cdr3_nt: TGCGCCAGCAGCTTGGCCGGGACATTCTACGAGCAGTACTTC
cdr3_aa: CASSLAGTFYEQYF

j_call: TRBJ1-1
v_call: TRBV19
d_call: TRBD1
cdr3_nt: TGTGCCAGTACCCTGGGACAGGGGGCTGGGGTCACTGAAGCTTTCTTT
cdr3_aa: CASTLGQGAGVTEAFF

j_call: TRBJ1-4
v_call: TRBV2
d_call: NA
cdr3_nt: TGTGCCAGCAGCTCGGACATGGGCAATGAAAAACTGTTTTTT
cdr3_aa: CASSSDMGNEKLFF

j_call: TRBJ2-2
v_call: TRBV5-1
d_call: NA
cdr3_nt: TGCGCCAGCAGCTTGGCCCCTTTTACCTCCGGGGAGCTGTTTTTT
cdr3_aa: CASSLAPFTSGELFF

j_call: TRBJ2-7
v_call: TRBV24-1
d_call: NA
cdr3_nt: TGTGCCACCAGTGGACCGGGGGGACATGGGCGACACGAGCAGTACTTC
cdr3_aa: CATSGPGGHGRHEQYF

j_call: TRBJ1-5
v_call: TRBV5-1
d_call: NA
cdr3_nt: TGCGCCAGCAGCCTGAGGACTGGGGATCAGCCCCAGCATTTT
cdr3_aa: CASSLRTGDQPQHF

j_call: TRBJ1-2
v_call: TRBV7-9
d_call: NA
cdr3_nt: TGTGCCAGCGGACCTACCCAGGGAATTGGCTACACCTTC
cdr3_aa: CASGPTQGIGYTF

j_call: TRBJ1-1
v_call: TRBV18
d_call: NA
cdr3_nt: TGTGCCAGCTCACCAACAGCGAACACTGAAGCTTTCTTT
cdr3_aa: CASSPTANTEAFF

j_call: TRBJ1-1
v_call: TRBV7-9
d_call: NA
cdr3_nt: TGTGCCAGCCCCACAGACACTGAAGCTTTCTTT
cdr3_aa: CASPTDTEAFF

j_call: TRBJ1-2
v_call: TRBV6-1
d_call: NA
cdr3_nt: TGTGCCAGCAGTGACAGGGGAGATGGCTACACCTTC
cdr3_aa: CASSDRGDGYTF

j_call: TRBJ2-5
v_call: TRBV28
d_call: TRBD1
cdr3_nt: TGTGCCAGCAGTTTACAGACAGGGGGAATCGCCTTAAAGGGGGCCCAGTACTTC
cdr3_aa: CASSLQTGGIALKGAQYF

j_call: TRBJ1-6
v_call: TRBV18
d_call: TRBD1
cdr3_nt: TGTGCCAGCTCACCCAAAGCCGGGACAGATAATTCACCCCTCCACTTT
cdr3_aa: CASSPKAGTDNSPLHF

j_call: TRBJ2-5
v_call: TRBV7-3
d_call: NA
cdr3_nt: TGTGCCAGCAGCTTAGTAAAGGGCGGCCAAGAGACCCAGTACTTC
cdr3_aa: CASSLVKGGQETQYF

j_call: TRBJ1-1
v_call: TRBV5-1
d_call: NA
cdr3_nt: TGCGCCAGCAGCCAGCTCGACAGGAACACTGAAGCTTTCTTT
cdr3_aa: CASSQLDRNTEAFF

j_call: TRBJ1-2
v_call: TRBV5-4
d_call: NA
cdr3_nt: TGTGCCAGCAGCCTCTACCGGCAGAGGGACTACACCTTC
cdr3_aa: CASSLYRQRDYTF